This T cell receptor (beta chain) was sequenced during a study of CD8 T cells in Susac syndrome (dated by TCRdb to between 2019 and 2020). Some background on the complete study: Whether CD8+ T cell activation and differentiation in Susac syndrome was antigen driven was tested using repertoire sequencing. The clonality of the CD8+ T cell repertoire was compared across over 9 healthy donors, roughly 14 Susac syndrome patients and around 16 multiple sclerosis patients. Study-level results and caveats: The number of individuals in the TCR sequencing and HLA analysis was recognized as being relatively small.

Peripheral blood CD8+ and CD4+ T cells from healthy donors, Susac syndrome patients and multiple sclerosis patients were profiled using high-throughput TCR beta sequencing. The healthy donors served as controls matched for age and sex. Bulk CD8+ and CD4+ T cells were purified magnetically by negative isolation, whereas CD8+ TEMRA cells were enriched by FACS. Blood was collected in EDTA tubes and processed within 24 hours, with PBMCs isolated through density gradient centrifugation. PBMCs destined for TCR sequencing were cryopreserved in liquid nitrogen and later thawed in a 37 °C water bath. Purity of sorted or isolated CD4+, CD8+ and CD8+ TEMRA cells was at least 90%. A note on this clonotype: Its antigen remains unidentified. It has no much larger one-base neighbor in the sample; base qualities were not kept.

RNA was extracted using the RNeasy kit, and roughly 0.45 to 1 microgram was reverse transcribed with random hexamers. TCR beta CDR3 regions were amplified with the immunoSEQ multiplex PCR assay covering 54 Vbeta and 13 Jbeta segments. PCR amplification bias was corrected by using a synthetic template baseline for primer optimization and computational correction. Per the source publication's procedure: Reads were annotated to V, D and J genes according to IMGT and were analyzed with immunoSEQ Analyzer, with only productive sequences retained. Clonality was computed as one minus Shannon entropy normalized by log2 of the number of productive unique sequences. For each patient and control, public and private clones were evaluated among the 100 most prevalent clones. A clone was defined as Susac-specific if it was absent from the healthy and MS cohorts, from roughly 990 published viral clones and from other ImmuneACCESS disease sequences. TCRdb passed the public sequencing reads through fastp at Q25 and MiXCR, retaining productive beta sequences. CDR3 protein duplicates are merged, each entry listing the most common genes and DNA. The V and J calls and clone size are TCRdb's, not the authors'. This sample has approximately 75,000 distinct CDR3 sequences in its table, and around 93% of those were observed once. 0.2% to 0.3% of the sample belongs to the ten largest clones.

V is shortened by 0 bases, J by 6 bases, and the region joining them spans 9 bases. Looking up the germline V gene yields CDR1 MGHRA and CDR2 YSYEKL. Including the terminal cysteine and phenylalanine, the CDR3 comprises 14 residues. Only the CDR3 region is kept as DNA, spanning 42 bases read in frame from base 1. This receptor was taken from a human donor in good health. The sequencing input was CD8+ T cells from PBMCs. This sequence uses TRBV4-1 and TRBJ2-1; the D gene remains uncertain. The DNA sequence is TGCGCCAGCAGCCAAGAGATCGGGCTCAATGAGCAGTTCTTC. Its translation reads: CASSQEIGLNEQFF.